This T cell receptor beta chain was captured in a study of shared clonotypes between healthy human individuals. As for this clone: Distinct nucleotide sequences in the sample also encode this CDR3.

The V gene lost 5 bases and the J gene lost 0 bases, with 7 bases spanning the gap. CDR3 length: 14 amino acids. Germline CDR1 KGHSH, CDR2 LQKENI. TCRdb keeps only in-frame clones here, not all; method: immunoSEQ multiplex PCR. There are more than 2,000,000 clones in the sample; 90% to 95% occur only once, and 0.14% lies in the top ten. The TCR was taken from a man aged 18-30 years in good health. V is TRBV18 and J is TRBJ1-4; perhaps TRBD1 as D (5 bases). The sequenced material came from naive CD4+ T cells sorted from blood. Stated subset: CD45RA+ positively selected. As DNA, the CDR3 is TGTGCCAGCTCAAGGGGTGCAACTAATGAAAAACTGTTTTTT. This translates into CASSRGATNEKLFF. The full variable domain, its missing parts supplied by reference TRBV18 and TRBJ1-4, is NAGVMQNPRHLVRRRGQEARLRCSPMKGHSHVYWYRQLPEEGLKFMVYLQKENIIDESGMPKERFSAEFPKEGPSILRIQQVVRGDSAAYFCASSRGATNEKLFFGSGTQLSVL.